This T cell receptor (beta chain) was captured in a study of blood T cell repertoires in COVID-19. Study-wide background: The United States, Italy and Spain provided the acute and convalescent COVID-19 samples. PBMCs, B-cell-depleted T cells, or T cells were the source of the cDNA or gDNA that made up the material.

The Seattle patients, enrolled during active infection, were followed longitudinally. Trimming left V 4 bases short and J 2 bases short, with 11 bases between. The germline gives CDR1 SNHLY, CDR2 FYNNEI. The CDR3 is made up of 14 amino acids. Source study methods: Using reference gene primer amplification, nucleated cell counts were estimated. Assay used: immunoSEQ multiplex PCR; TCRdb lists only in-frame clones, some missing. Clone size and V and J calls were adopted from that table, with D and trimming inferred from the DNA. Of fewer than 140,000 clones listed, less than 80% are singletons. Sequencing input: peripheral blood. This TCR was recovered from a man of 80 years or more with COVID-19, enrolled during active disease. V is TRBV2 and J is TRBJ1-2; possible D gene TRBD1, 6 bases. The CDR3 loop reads CASSGPQGNYGYTF. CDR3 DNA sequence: TGTGCCAGCAGTGGCCCCCAGGGGAACTATGGCTACACCTTC.